This T cell receptor (beta chain) was recorded in a study of OX40 agonist ivuxolimab in advanced cancers. Concerning this clone itself: The target antigen is unknown.

CDR1 is SNHLY and CDR2 is FYNNEI in the germline V gene. Trimming shortened V by 2 bases and J by 7 bases, and 12 bases separated the two germline ends. The CDR3 totals 14 residues. This table comes from immunoSEQ multiplex PCR, and its TCRdb copy is limited to in-frame clones, with some not included. The table shows 25,000 to 35,000 clones, with approximately 80% occurring only once. Study-wide findings and caveats: The average count of expanded clones was higher among CD8+ T cells than among CD4+.

J is TRBJ1-5 and V is TRBV2; D call uncertain. This TCR was sampled from an adult with an advanced solid tumor such as melanoma, head and neck, liver or kidney cancer. This specimen consisted of CD4+ or CD8+ T cells sorted from blood, obtained in a trial of the OX40 agonist ivuxolimab. The CDR3 region is CASSEFPGPQPQHF. CDR3 nucleotide sequence: TGTGCCAGCAGTGAATTTCCTGGGCCGCAGCCCCAGCATTTT. The full variable domain, in which reference TRBV2 and TRBJ1-5 provide the parts outside the CDR3, is EPEVTQTPSHQVTQMGQEVILRCVPISNHLYFYWYRQILGQKVEFLVSFYNNEISEKSEIFDDQFSVERPDGSNFTLKIRSTKLEDSAMYFCASSEFPGPQPQHFGDGTRLSIL.